This TCR beta chain was captured in a study of T cell repertoires in cytomegalovirus infection. Comments on this clonotype: What it binds is unknown.

The germline gives CDR1 LGHNA, CDR2 YSLEER. The length of the CDR3 is 16 residues. Trimming took 1 base from V and 4 from J, leaving 13 bases between them. TCRdb re-called the reads with MiXCR, one entry per CDR3 protein. Among 570,000 or so distinct CDR3 sequences listed, roughly 43% were seen once. General study points: Dominating the ex vivo response were HLA-C-restricted CMV-specific TCR beta clonotypes.

Sample: cultured PBMCs, taken from culture after CMV antigen stimulation. The rearrangement uses TRBV4-3 and TRBJ2-2; D ambiguous. This TCR came from a human donor in good health (CMV status not recorded). Some clones in this sample may be carry-over from other donors' samples. The CDR3 DNA sequence: TGCGCCAGCAGCCAAGCGGCGGAAGGGCGCACCGGGGAGCTGTTTTTT. It translates to CASSQAAEGRTGELFF.